The clone carrying this T cell receptor (beta chain) showed up just once. These data belong to a study of blood T cell repertoires in COVID-19. Turning to the study itself: From the United States, Italy and Spain came samples of acute and convalescent COVID-19. PBMCs, B-cell-depleted T cells, or T cells provided the cDNA or gDNA that made up the material.

Authors' methods: Counts of nucleated cells, estimated from reference gene primer amplification, were obtained. Repertoires were generated with immunoSEQ multiplex PCR, while TCRdb's copy carries only in-frame clones and drops some. That table gives V, J and clone size, and the DNA gave D and trimming. The top ten clones hold around 12% of a sample with over 90,000 clones, approximately 84% of them seen once. The CDR3 runs to 12 residues. From germline, CDR1 is MNHEY and CDR2 SMNVEV (reference sequence). V is TRBV27 and J is TRBJ2-1; perhaps TRBD2 as D (5 bases). The clonotype comes from a human donor in a cohort sampled during active COVID-19. The sequenced sample consisted of peripheral blood. The CDR3 DNA reads TGTGCGGCTAGCAGTCCCCCCAATGAGCAGTTCTTC. Encoded protein: CAASSPPNEQFF.